The subject of this entry is one T cell receptor (beta chain). Its antigen is unknown. V shed 5 bases, J shed 8 bases, and the junction held 16 bases outside the gene matches. The CDR3 extends over 16 amino acids. Germline CDR1 and CDR2: SGHRS and YFSETQ. It was with 60 Vbeta and 13 Jbeta primers that the PCR ran. Data came from immunoSEQ multiplex PCR; TCRdb stores just in-frame clones and leaves some out. Of about 83,000 clones in the sample, under 80% are singletons; the top ten hold 5.5% to 6%. The sample comes from a study of cytomegalovirus exposure and HLA in healthy donors. The study's findings and limits: TCR beta chain V- and J-gene trimming was linked, in a later analysis, to a missense variant in DCLRE1C.

This receptor was identified in a man in his late teens or twenties in good health and CMV-seropositive. Sequencing used PBMCs. The chain joins TRBV5-1 to TRBJ2-7; 10 positions match TRBD1. CDR3: CASSGPHRDRGGKQYF. CDR3 in DNA: TGCGCCAGCAGTGGTCCCCATCGGGACAGGGGTGGTAAGCAGTACTTC.